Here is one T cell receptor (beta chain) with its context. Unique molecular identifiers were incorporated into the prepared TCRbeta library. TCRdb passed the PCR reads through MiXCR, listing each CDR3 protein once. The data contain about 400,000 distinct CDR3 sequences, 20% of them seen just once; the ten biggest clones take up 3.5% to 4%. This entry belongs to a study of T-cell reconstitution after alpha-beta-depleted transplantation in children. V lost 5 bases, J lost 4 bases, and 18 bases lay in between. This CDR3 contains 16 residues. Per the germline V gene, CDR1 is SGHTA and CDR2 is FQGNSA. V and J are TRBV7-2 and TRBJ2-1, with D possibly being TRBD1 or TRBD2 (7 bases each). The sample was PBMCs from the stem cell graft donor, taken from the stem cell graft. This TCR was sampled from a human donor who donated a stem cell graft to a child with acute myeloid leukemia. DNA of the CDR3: TGTGCCAGCAGCGTCTGGGGAGGGGGCAATTACAATGAGCAGTTCTTC. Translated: CASSVWGGGNYNEQFF.